These T cell receptor beta chains were read from a single sample in a study of T cell responses to AZD1222 COVID-19 vaccine. Method: immunoSEQ multiplex PCR; TCRdb's copy keeps in-frame clones and lacks some. The repertoire holds 95,000 to 150,000 clones, with roughly 87% as singletons. The input for sequencing was peripheral blood, taken on day 0 of AZD1222 vaccination. These receptors all come from an adult in good health. Both conserved end residues are part of each CDR3.

CDR3 protein: CASSQRDRVWTEAFF; J gene: TRBJ1-1; V gene: TRBV4-1
CDR3 protein: CASSARGQIFYNEQFF; J gene: TRBJ2-1; V gene: TRBV9
CDR3 protein: CATSRDGRGYHGYTF; J gene: TRBJ1-2; V gene: TRBV15
CDR3 protein: CASSLGLVITDTQYF; J gene: TRBJ2-3; V gene: TRBV6-5
CDR3 protein: CASSIGREQYF; J gene: TRBJ2-7; V gene: TRBV6-5
CDR3 protein: CASTRGTSGSWEQYF; J gene: TRBJ2-7; V gene: TRBV3-1/TRBV3-2
CDR3 protein: CASSPGTSSYEQYF; J gene: TRBJ2-7; V gene: TRBV18
CDR3 protein: CASSRSEMRQETQYF; J gene: TRBJ2-5; V gene: TRBV3-1/TRBV3-2
CDR3 protein: CASSLAAGHDTEAFF; J gene: TRBJ1-1; V gene: TRBV5-1
CDR3 protein: CASSHEKTGTYEQYF; J gene: TRBJ2-7; V gene: TRBV3-1/TRBV3-2
CDR3 protein: CASSLAYQGNTEAFF; J gene: TRBJ1-1; V gene: TRBV7-2
CDR3 protein: CASSLAKWTGTGANVLTF; J gene: TRBJ2-6; V gene: TRBV7-9
CDR3 protein: CASSQVAGTATRTRQYF; J gene: TRBJ2-7; V gene: TRBV4-3
CDR3 protein: CATSDSRTDQETQYF; J gene: TRBJ2-5; V gene: TRBV24-1
CDR3 protein: CASSYRVGYTF; J gene: TRBJ1-2; V gene: TRBV12-3/TRBV12-4
CDR3 protein: CASSHGGGKNTGELFF; J gene: TRBJ2-2; V gene: TRBV13
CDR3 protein: CASRLNTEAFF; J gene: TRBJ1-1; V gene: TRBV28
CDR3 protein: CASSSQGHTEAFF; J gene: TRBJ1-1; V gene: TRBV7-3
CDR3 protein: CASSFGGRANEQFF; J gene: TRBJ2-1; V gene: TRBV11-1
CDR3 protein: CASSPTSGRANEQFF; J gene: TRBJ2-1; V gene: TRBV6-5
CDR3 protein: CATVLENTDTQYF; J gene: TRBJ2-3; V gene: TRBV25-1
CDR3 protein: CASRSLPGRNTDTQYF; J gene: TRBJ2-3; V gene: TRBV19
CDR3 protein: CASSLGGTGGTEQYF; J gene: TRBJ2-7; V gene: TRBV5-4
CDR3 protein: CASSLAGGQTLVYEQYF; J gene: TRBJ2-7; V gene: TRBV5-1
CDR3 protein: CASSERGSEQPQHF; J gene: TRBJ1-5; V gene: TRBV2
CDR3 protein: CASSLRGYQDTQYF; J gene: TRBJ2-3; V gene: TRBV7-2
CDR3 protein: CASSWGQSYEQYF; J gene: TRBJ2-7; V gene: TRBV5-6
CDR3 protein: CASSSGTGDFESPLHF; J gene: TRBJ1-6; V gene: TRBV18
CDR3 protein: CASSLETSGYEQYF; J gene: TRBJ2-7; V gene: TRBV13
CDR3 protein: CASSVSGVTYEQYF; J gene: TRBJ2-7; V gene: TRBV7-9
CDR3 protein: CASSQEVAGGLETQYF; J gene: TRBJ2-5; V gene: TRBV4-1
CDR3 protein: CATWGPNSPLHF; J gene: TRBJ1-6; V gene: TRBV3-1/TRBV3-2
CDR3 protein: CAWSAARTGNSNQPQHF; J gene: TRBJ1-5; V gene: TRBV30
CDR3 protein: CASSLGFGQGFYTF; J gene: TRBJ1-2; V gene: TRBV5-1
CDR3 protein: CASSYSNENTEAFF; J gene: TRBJ1-1; V gene: TRBV6-5
CDR3 protein: CASSPKGWGNGAHQETQYF; J gene: TRBJ2-5; V gene: TRBV7-7
CDR3 protein: CASSTGQGRYGYTF; J gene: TRBJ1-2; V gene: TRBV19